The 24 T cell receptor beta chains given below trace back to one sample, sequenced in a study of T cells after somatic rescue of genetic block. TCRdb's table, derived via immunoSEQ multiplex PCR, lists solely in-frame clones and lacks some. The table has roughly 120,000 clones, about 90% seen once. The sample was peripheral blood mononuclear cells (PBMCs). Receptors originate from a woman aged 18-35 years.

To note about this clone: Other DNA sequences in the sample encode the same CDR3. The chain combines TRBV7-2 with TRBJ1-1, with D unclear. The CDR3 has 14 amino acids. The V end was cut by 1 base, the J end by 0 bases, with 6 bases between. Germline lookup yields CDR1 SGHTA and CDR2 FQGNSA. DNA for the CDR3: TGTGCCAGCAGCTTAGTTGCGGTGAACACTGAAGCTTTCTTT. Translation gives CASSLVAVNTEAFF.

The rearrangement joins TRBV5-4 to TRBJ2-1, with D possibly TRBD1 on 5 matching bases. This CDR3 has 15 residues. V lost 4 bases and J lost 1, with 12 bases in between. Looked up from germline, CDR1 is SGHNT and CDR2 is YYREEE (reference sequence). Here the CDR3 DNA reads TGTGCCAGCAGCCCCTGGGGCCCATCCTACAATGAGCAGTTCTTC. Protein sequence: CASSPWGPSYNEQFF.

The chain is built from TRBV5-1 and TRBJ2-2, with TRBD2 as a possible D gene (5 bases). The CDR3 consists of 13 residues. V lost 3 bases and J lost 4, with 7 bases in between. Germline CDR1 SGHRS, CDR2 YFSETQ. The CDR3 DNA reads as TGCGCCAGCAGCTGGACTTTCACCGGGGAGCTGTTTTTT. Protein product: CASSWTFTGELFF.

V usage is TRBV5-1 and J usage is TRBJ1-2; D may be TRBD1 (6 bases). The V end lost 4 bases, the J end lost 6 bases, and 16 bases lay between the germline ends. Germline V lookup: CDR1 SGHRS, CDR2 YFSETQ. The CDR3 is 14 residues long. The CDR3 spells CASSLVRGRDGYTF. CDR3 DNA: TGCGCCAGCAGCCTCGTTAGGGGGAGAGATGGCTACACCTTC.

The chain combines TRBV7-9 with TRBJ2-2; 8 bases match TRBD1. V trimming: 5 bases; J trimming: 7 bases; junction bases outside the gene matches: 6. The germline gives CDR1 SEHNR, CDR2 FQNEAQ (reference sequence). CDR3 length: 14 amino acids. The CDR3, as DNA: TGTGCCAGCAGCCGGACAGGGCTAGGCGGGGAGCTGTTTTTT. This sequence encodes CASSRTGLGGELFF.

The V gene is TRBV4-1, the J gene TRBJ1-5, with 7 bases matching TRBD1. V lost 1 base and J lost 4; bases outside the gene matches: 7. Germline CDR1 and CDR2: MGHRA and YSYEKL. CDR3 size: 16 residues. The CDR3 sequence is CASSQVGQGENQPQHF. The DNA of the CDR3 is TGCGCCAGCAGCCAAGTAGGCCAGGGGGAGAATCAGCCCCAGCATTTT.

This clone was detected once. The chain joins TRBV7-8 to TRBJ2-2; 14 nucleotides align to TRBD2. The CDR3 sequence is 18 residues long. V gave up 5 bases and J gave up 4 bases; unmatched junction bases: 9. Per germline, CDR1 SGHVS and CDR2 FQNEAQ. DNA for the CDR3: TGTGCCAGCAGCCCGACGACTAGCGGGGGGGCCCCCACCGGGGAGCTGTTTTTT. Its protein product is CASSPTTSGGAPTGELFF.

This rearrangement joins TRBV5-1 to TRBJ1-6; perhaps TRBD1 as D (6 bases). Germline CDR1 reads SGHRS; CDR2 reads YFSETQ. The V end lost 3 bases, the J end lost 10 bases, and 17 bases lay between the germline ends. The CDR3 has 15 amino acids. CDR3 region: CASSWGGGHGSPLHF. CDR3 coding DNA: TGCGCCAGCAGCTGGGGCGGGGGACACGGCTCACCCCTCCACTTT.

The gene calls are TRBV6-1 and TRBJ2-3, with D possibly being TRBD1 (6 bases). This CDR3 contains 14 residues. Germline values: CDR1 MNHNS, CDR2 SASEGT. Trimming cost V 4 bases and J 4 bases, with 12 bases left between them. As DNA, the CDR3 is TGTGCCAGCAGTGGAACAGGGTCCCCAGATACGCAGTATTTT. This codes for CASSGTGSPDTQYF.

This chain joins TRBV2 and TRBJ1-6; D is undetermined. Between the trimmed V and J ends, which lost 6 bases and 3 bases, there was a span of 12 bases. Germline V lookup: CDR1 SNHLY, CDR2 FYNNEI. The CDR3 extends over 15 amino acids. This CDR3 reads CASRAPGSYNSPLHF. The CDR3 DNA reads as TGTGCCAGCAGGGCCCCTGGGAGCTATAATTCACCCCTCCACTTT.

This chain joins TRBV15 and TRBJ2-1, with a tentative D call TRBD2 (5 bases). Germline V gene lookup returns CDR1 LNHNV and CDR2 YYDKDF (reference sequence). The CDR3 sequence is 15 residues long. V gave up 0 bases and J gave up 7 bases, with 13 bases separating them. The CDR3 loop reads CATSRDNREINEQFF. The DNA of the CDR3 is TGTGCCACCAGCAGAGATAATAGGGAGATTAATGAGCAGTTCTTC.

This chain links TRBV18 with TRBJ2-2, with 11 positions matching TRBD1. The trim removed 2 bases at V and 7 bases at J, leaving 6 bases unmatched. The CDR3 loop spans 16 amino acids. Germline values: CDR1 KGHSH, CDR2 LQKENI. CDR3 region: CASSPGQGASGGELFF. The CDR3 nucleotides are TGTGCCAGCTCACCAGGACAGGGGGCATCTGGCGGGGAGCTGTTTTTT.

The rearrangement uses TRBV6-1 and TRBJ1-6, with 10 bases matching TRBD1. The germline V gene encodes CDR1 MNHNS and CDR2 SASEGT. The V gene end was trimmed by 4 bases and the J gene end by 7 bases; junction bases not matched to a gene: 4. The CDR3 totals 15 residues. The CDR3, as DNA: TGTGCCAGCAGTGGGGACAGGGGAATCAATTCACCCCTCCACTTT. Protein sequence: CASSGDRGINSPLHF.

The V call is TRBV7-8, the J call TRBJ2-7, with D perhaps TRBD2 (5 bases). The V gene lost 2 bases and the J gene lost 6 bases, with 11 bases spanning the gap. Germline assignment: CDR1 SGHVS and CDR2 FQNEAQ. The CDR3 contains 13 residues. The DNA of the CDR3 is TGTGCCAGCAGCTTAAGACTATCTGTCGAGCAGTACTTC. This sequence encodes CASSLRLSVEQYF.

The chain joins TRBV7-8 to TRBJ1-4; 8 positions agree with TRBD1. The CDR3 is 14 residues long. With V trimmed by 1 base and J by 7 bases, 2 bases remained unmatched. Germline V gene lookup returns CDR1 SGHVS and CDR2 FQNEAQ. Here the CDR3 DNA reads TGTGCCAGCAGCTTAGGCGGACAGGGTGAAAAACTGTTTTTT. It yields the protein CASSLGGQGEKLFF.

The genes are TRBV10-2 and TRBJ2-7; 12 bases align to TRBD1. CDR1 WSHSY and CDR2 SAAADI come from the germline V gene. The CDR3 runs 19 residues. The trim removed 10 bases at V and 4 bases at J, leaving 23 bases unmatched. The CDR3 loop reads CATYDARLPGQGASYEQYF. The CDR3 coding sequence is TGCGCCACCTACGATGCCAGACTTCCGGGACAGGGGGCTTCATACGAGCAGTACTTC.

This sequence joins TRBV2 and TRBJ2-7, with a weak D call TRBD1 (6 bases). Germline assignment: CDR1 SNHLY and CDR2 FYNNEI. V was shortened by 8 bases and J by 6 bases, with 20 bases between the two germline ends. There are 14 residues in the CDR3. The CDR3 bases are TGTGCCAGCGGCCCACAGGGAAGACGTTTCGAGCAGTACTTC. Translation: CASGPQGRRFEQYF.

This chain connects TRBV9 to TRBJ2-3, with 7 bases fitting TRBD1. V lost 3 bases, J lost 6 bases, and 4 bases stayed unmatched. The germline V gene encodes CDR1 SGDLS and CDR2 YYNGEE. The length of the CDR3 is 13 residues. The CDR3 loop reads CASSASTGDTQYF. For the CDR3, the DNA is TGTGCCAGCAGCGCCTCGACAGGGGATACGCAGTATTTT.

The chain links TRBV29-1 to TRBJ1-2, with 11 bases identical to TRBD1. Germline trimming cut 5 bases from V and 3 bases from J; bases unmatched to any gene: 5. Germline CDR1 reads SQVTM; CDR2 reads ANQGSEA. The CDR3 extends over 14 amino acids. Here the CDR3 DNA reads TGCAGCGTTAAGGGACAGGGGGGTCACTATGGCTACACCTTC. This encodes CSVKGQGGHYGYTF.

V is TRBV11-3 and J is TRBJ1-1, with TRBD1 matching over 7 bases. The CDR3 has 15 residues. CDR1 is SGHNT, CDR2 YENEEA, per germline. Germline trimming cut 5 bases from V and 8 bases from J; bases unmatched to any gene: 14. This chain's CDR3 is CASSPLRDRPEEAFF. CDR3 nucleotide sequence: TGTGCCAGCAGCCCGCTCCGGGACAGACCCGAAGAAGCTTTCTTT. The whole variable domain, filled in from reference TRBV11-3 and TRBJ1-1, reads EAGVVQSPRYKIIEKKQPVAFWCNPISGHNTLYWYLQNLGQGPELLIRYENEEAVDDSQLPKDRFSAERLKGVDSTLKIQPAELGDSAVYLCASSPLRDRPEEAFFGQGTRLTVV.

This sequence joins TRBV7-2 and TRBJ2-2; the D is unclear. CDR3 size: 16 residues. V was clipped by 1 base and J by 0 bases, with 9 bases between them. The V gene's germline CDR1 is SGHTA and CDR2 FQGNSA. This CDR3 reads CASSLVVGSNTGELFF. CDR3 bases: TGTGCCAGCAGCTTAGTGGTGGGTTCGAACACCGGGGAGCTGTTTTTT.

The CDR3 loop is CASSRGESGNTGELFF. As DNA, the CDR3 is TGTGCCAGCTCTCGGGGAGAGTCTGGGAACACCGGGGAGCTGTTTTTT. The J gene is TRBJ2-2, the V gene TRBV18; D perhaps matches TRBD2 (5 bases). The germline V gene has CDR1 KGHSH and CDR2 LQKENI. The CDR3 sequence is 16 residues long. V dropped 6 bases and J dropped 1 base, with 15 bases sitting between them.

The chain combines TRBV9 with TRBJ2-1; TRBD2 agrees at 8 bases. J gave up 9 bases and V 3 bases, and 17 bases lay outside the gene matches. CDR1 and CDR2 from the germline V gene are SGDLS and YYNGEE. The CDR3 sequence is 17 residues long. The CDR3 reads CASSASIGGGLLAEQFF. The CDR3 bases are TGTGCCAGCAGCGCCTCAATCGGCGGGGGGCTTTTGGCTGAGCAGTTCTTC.

This clone was seen a handful of times. The chain joins TRBV7-2 to TRBJ1-1; no reliable D call. The CDR3 sequence is 14 residues long. Germline CDR1 and CDR2: SGHTA and FQGNSA. The V end lost 5 bases, the J end lost 0 bases, and 10 bases lay between the germline ends. The CDR3 DNA is TGTGCCAGCAGCAGGACGGCTATGAACACTGAAGCTTTCTTT. It is translated as CASSRTAMNTEAFF.